This paragraph reports one TCR beta chain. Antigen unknown. This PCR relied on a set of 60 Vbeta primers and 13 Jbeta primers. Only in-frame clones appear in the TCRdb table, and some are missing; sequencing was by immunoSEQ multiplex PCR. The repertoire consists of 70,000 to 80,000 clones, with roughly four fifths occurring once and the leading ten covering 1.9%. The data stem from a study of cytomegalovirus exposure and HLA in healthy donors. General study findings and limits: There were under 200 TCR beta chains listed as cytomegalovirus-associated. Productive rates of about 90% or about 30% were seen for most TCR beta V segments in an earlier analysis. One variant, a missense change in DCLRE1C, was linked in a later analysis to TCR beta V- and J-gene trimming. Judged likely to be a sequencing artifact was a cluster of highly shared sequence variants.

Trimming removed 11 bases from V and 0 bases from J; junction bases left unmatched: 10. The germline CDR1 and CDR2 sequences are SEHNR and FQNEAQ (reference sequence). This CDR3 has 16 amino acids. The sequenced sample was PBMCs. The rearrangement uses TRBV7-9 and TRBJ2-6, with TRBD1 identical over 7 bases. This receptor was identified in a man younger than 35 in good health and CMV-seronegative. The CDR3 loop is CAGTGEGSSGANVLTF. The CDR3 bases are TGTGCCGGTACAGGGGAAGGATCCTCTGGGGCCAACGTCCTGACTTTC.